These 26 T cell receptor beta chains share one sample of origin, sequenced in a study of cytomegalovirus exposure and HLA in healthy donors. PCR primers comprised 60 Vbeta and 13 Jbeta primers. Method: immunoSEQ multiplex PCR; TCRdb's copy keeps in-frame clones and lacks some. The sample shows over 150,000 clones, less than 85% of them seen only once. Sequenced sample: PBMCs. All receptors derive from a man aged 55 to 69 in good health and CMV-seronegative.

This chain joins TRBV29-1 and TRBJ2-1, with D hard to call. The CDR3 consists of 15 residues. Trimming pared 7 bases from V and 0 bases from J, leaving 16 bases between. The germline V gene has CDR1 SQVTM and CDR2 ANQGSEA. The CDR3, as DNA: TGCAGCGCCCGACTCGCCGAGAGCTCCTACAATGAGCAGTTCTTC. This encodes CSARLAESSYNEQFF.

Of note for this clone: Other nucleotide sequences from this sample produce the same CDR3. The CDR3 here is CASRLAGGDTQYF. The CDR3 bases are TGTGCCAGCAGACTAGCGGGAGGTGATACGCAGTATTTT. The chain is built from TRBV27 and TRBJ2-3; TRBD2 agrees at 12 bases. V shed 6 bases, J shed 6 bases, and the junction held 1 base outside the gene matches. The CDR3 loop spans 13 amino acids. The V gene's germline CDR1 is MNHEY and CDR2 SMNVEV (reference sequence).

This chain joins TRBV4-3 and TRBJ1-4; the match to TRBD1 covers 8 bases. The length of the CDR3 is 16 residues. J was trimmed by 7 bases and V by 1 base; bases with no gene match: 8. The V gene's germline CDR1 is LGHNA and CDR2 YSLEER. In DNA form, the CDR3 reads TGCGCCAGCAGCCAAGGGTCAGGCAGGGGGCGTGAAAAACTGTTTTTT. Translating it yields CASSQGSGRGREKLFF.

In this sample, this clone turned up a few times. The chain's CDR3 is CASLGGEGQPQHF. CDR3 DNA: TGTGCCTCATTGGGGGGGGAAGGGCAGCCCCAGCATTTT. The rearrangement joins TRBV6-6 to TRBJ1-5; perhaps TRBD1 as D (5 bases). CDR3 length equals 13 residues. The V and J ends lost 11 bases and 7 bases respectively, with 18 bases between them. Germline CDR1 MNHNY, CDR2 SVGAGI (reference sequence).

The chain is built from TRBV6-5 and TRBJ2-1, with D possibly matching TRBD1 (5 bases). V gave up 4 bases and J gave up 0 bases, with 10 bases separating them. The length of the CDR3 is 15 residues. Germline CDR1 MNHEY, CDR2 SVGAGI. The chain's CDR3 is CASSLQDHSYNEQFF. CDR3 DNA sequence: TGTGCCAGCAGTTTACAGGACCACTCCTACAATGAGCAGTTCTTC.

In its sample, this clone was seen a few times. Other nucleotide sequences from this sample produce the same CDR3. The CDR3 nucleotides are TGTGCCAGCAGCTTCTACGAGCAGTACTTC. Amino acid sequence: CASSFYEQYF. V gene TRBV6-1 combines with J gene TRBJ2-7; no clear D gene. The germline V gene encodes CDR1 MNHNS and CDR2 SASEGT. This CDR3 region has 10 residues. Trimming pared 6 bases from V and 3 bases from J, leaving 3 bases between.

The CDR3 sequence is CASSGGSGRFDEQYF. The DNA for the CDR3 is TGTGCCAGCAGTGGTGGGTCCGGGAGGTTCGACGAGCAGTACTTC. V usage is TRBV2 and J usage is TRBJ2-7; TRBD2 agrees at 7 bases. CDR1 and CDR2 (germline): SNHLY, FYNNEI. This CDR3 has 15 amino acids. J lost 5 bases, V lost 4 bases, and 11 bases had no gene match.

The rearrangement links TRBV29-1 to TRBJ2-7; a weak D match, TRBD1 (6 bases). This CDR3 contains 12 residues. Looked up from germline, CDR1 is SQVTM and CDR2 is ANQGSEA. Trimming shortened V by 7 bases and J by 0 bases, and 10 bases separated the two germline ends. CDR3 in amino acids: CSARDNSYEQYF. The DNA of the CDR3 is TGCAGCGCCCGGGACAACTCCTACGAGCAGTACTTC.

This chain uses TRBV10-3 with TRBJ2-7; D gene uncertain. The CDR3 is 13 residues long. Germline CDR1 and CDR2: ENHRY and SYGVKD. V shed 3 bases and J shed 4 bases, with 10 bases lying between them. The CDR3 spells CAISESVRYEQYF. The CDR3, as DNA: TGTGCCATCAGTGAATCGGTAAGATACGAGCAGTACTTC.

The gene calls are TRBV5-1 and TRBJ2-7, with D unresolved. The CDR3 spans 15 residues. Germline CDR1 SGHRS, CDR2 YFSETQ. Trimming cost V 0 bases and J 2 bases, with 12 bases left between them. The CDR3: CASSLGFGSTYEQYF. In DNA form, the CDR3 reads TGCGCCAGCAGCTTGGGGTTCGGTTCAACCTACGAGCAGTACTTC.

CDR3 protein: CATLPFAGQGVWETQYF. For the CDR3, the DNA is TGTGCCACCCTCCCCTTCGCGGGACAGGGTGTTTGGGAGACCCAGTACTTC. J is TRBJ2-5 and V is TRBV10-3; 9 nucleotides line up with TRBD1. Trimming removed 10 bases from V and 5 bases from J; junction bases left unmatched: 20. The CDR3 is 17 residues long. Germline loops: CDR1 ENHRY, CDR2 SYGVKD.

The chain carries TRBV4-1 and TRBJ2-2; 7 positions agree with TRBD1. This CDR3 is 18 amino acids long. Germline CDR1 reads MGHRA; CDR2 reads YSYEKL. With V trimmed by 3 bases and J by 0 bases, 10 bases remained unmatched. The CDR3 coding sequence is TGCGCCAGCAGCCAGGAAGCGCCGGACAGGACGAACACCGGGGAGCTGTTTTTT. Amino acids: CASSQEAPDRTNTGELFF.

This chain joins TRBV19 and TRBJ2-7; TRBD1 matches 11 bases. Germline values: CDR1 LNHDA, CDR2 SQIVND (reference sequence). J gave up 1 base and V 6 bases, and 11 bases lay outside the gene matches. The length of the CDR3 is 17 residues. The CDR3 reads CASSSLEGQGVSYEQYF. Written as DNA, the CDR3 is TGTGCCAGTAGCAGCCTGGAGGGACAGGGGGTGTCCTACGAGCAGTACTTC.

The chain couples TRBV6-5 to TRBJ1-5, with no clear D. Trimming stripped 4 bases from V and 2 bases from J, with 12 bases between. The V gene's germline CDR1 is MNHEY and CDR2 SVGAGI. This CDR3 region has 15 residues. The CDR3 here is CASSSSGSGNQPQHF. The CDR3 region has the DNA TGTGCCAGCAGTTCATCAGGATCTGGCAATCAGCCCCAGCATTTT.

V and J are TRBV28 and TRBJ2-1; a possible D gene is TRBD2 (6 bases). Germline CDR1 and CDR2: MDHEN and SYDVKM. The CDR3 has 15 amino acids. V lost 6 bases and J lost 6, with 18 bases in between. The CDR3 nucleotides read TGTGCCAGCAGGTTGGGGGGAGAAGGAGGCAATGAGCAGTTCTTC. Its protein product is CASRLGGEGGNEQFF.

The chain combines TRBV5-6 with TRBJ1-1; TRBD1 agrees at 9 bases. Germline trimming cut 5 bases from V and 6 bases from J; bases unmatched to any gene: 11. CDR3 size: 15 residues. Germline CDR1 reads SGHDT; CDR2 reads YYEEEE. CDR3 in amino acids: CASRARDRVSSEAFF. The DNA of the CDR3 is TGTGCCAGCAGGGCTCGGGACAGGGTATCGTCTGAAGCTTTCTTT.

The chain links TRBV27 to TRBJ2-4, with 10 bases lining up with TRBD1. V dropped 4 bases and J dropped 8; count of bases not matched to a gene: 5. This CDR3 contains 14 residues. Germline V gene lookup returns CDR1 MNHEY and CDR2 SMNVEV (reference sequence). The chain's CDR3 is CASSSTGGSDIQYF. The CDR3 DNA reads TGTGCCAGCAGTTCGACAGGGGGCTCGGACATTCAGTACTTC.

This clone is a singleton in its sample. The rearrangement links TRBV6-4 to TRBJ2-1, with 7 nucleotides matching TRBD2. The CDR3 is made up of 16 amino acids. Germline CDR1 reads MRHNA; CDR2 reads SNTAGT. V shed 5 bases, J shed 8 bases, and the junction held 15 bases outside the gene matches. The CDR3 region has the DNA TGTGCCAGCAGTCCTACTGGTGGGGGGGAGGGCGATGAGCAGTTCTTC. This translates into CASSPTGGGEGDEQFF.

The V call is TRBV14, the J call TRBJ1-3; D may be TRBD1 (5 bases). This CDR3 comprises 15 residues. Trimming shortened V by 4 bases and J by 2 bases, and 12 bases separated the two germline ends. Per the germline V gene, CDR1 is SGHDN and CDR2 is FVKESK. As DNA, the CDR3 is TGTGCCAGCAGCCGTAGGGGTCCCGCTGGAAACACCATATATTTT. Amino acid sequence: CASSRRGPAGNTIYF.

Note on this clone: At one end the junction does not follow the germline gene, possibly because of a read error. V and J are TRBV7-2 and TRBJ2-7; tentatively, D is TRBD1 (5 bases). Germline V gene lookup returns CDR1 SGHTA and CDR2 FQGNSA. The CDR3 loop spans 16 amino acids. The CDR3 is CASSQGVRRLSYEQYF. The CDR3 bases are TGCGCCAGCAGCCAAGGGGTGCGACGCCTCTCCTACGAGCAGTACTTC. The whole variable domain, remainder taken from reference TRBV7-2 and TRBJ2-7, is GAGVSQSPSNKVTEKGKDVELRCDPISGHTALYWYRQSLGQGLEFLIYFQGNSAPDKSGLPSDRFSAERTGGSVSTLTIQRTQQEDSAVYLCASSQGVRRLSYEQYFGPGTRLTVT.

This chain links TRBV13 with TRBJ2-5, with a weak D call TRBD2 (6 bases). Germline-derived CDR1 and CDR2 are PRHDT and FYEKMQ (reference sequence). V lost 0 bases, J lost 5 bases, and 10 bases lay in between. This CDR3 region has 14 residues. CDR3 DNA: TGTGCCAGCAGCTTAGGCCGCCGGGGGGAGACCCAGTACTTC. It specifies CASSLGRRGETQYF.

J is TRBJ2-2 and V is TRBV9; TRBD1 might be the D (5 bases). CDR3 length: 14 amino acids. The ends were cut back, 1 base at V and 4 bases at J, with 8 bases in the middle. Germline V gene lookup returns CDR1 SGDLS and CDR2 YYNGEE. CDR3 loop: CASSVQGFTGELFF. The CDR3 bases are TGTGCCAGCAGCGTACAGGGTTTCACCGGGGAGCTGTTTTTT.

This rearrangement joins TRBV7-9 to TRBJ1-2; D is unclear. This CDR3 contains 13 residues. V lost 6 bases, J lost 5 bases, and 13 bases lay in between. In germline, CDR1 is SEHNR, CDR2 FQNEAQ (reference sequence). The CDR3 spells CASSSLSPYGYTF. CDR3 nucleotide sequence: TGTGCCAGCAGTTCCCTGTCCCCGTATGGCTACACCTTC.

The CDR3 bases are TGTGCCAGCAGTGAAGCTCGCGGGAACACCGGGGAGCTGTTTTTT. It codes for CASSEARGNTGELFF. The J gene is TRBJ2-2, the V gene TRBV6-1, with unresolved D. The V gene lost 0 bases and the J gene lost 1 base, with 6 bases spanning the gap. The CDR3 spans 15 residues. Germline V lookup: CDR1 MNHNS, CDR2 SASEGT.

The V and J genes are TRBV5-4 and TRBJ1-1; D unresolved. This CDR3 contains 12 residues. Germline V gene data show CDR1 as SGHNT and CDR2 as YYREEE (reference sequence). V was trimmed by 5 bases and J by 4 bases, leaving 9 bases between them. CDR3 sequence (DNA): TGTGCCAGCAGTTCGACGGGCACTGAAGCTTTCTTT. Its protein is CASSSTGTEAFF.

The chain couples TRBV28 to TRBJ2-1; TRBD2 matches at 10 bases. V lost 7 bases to trimming and J lost 5 bases; unmatched junction nucleotides: 8. The CDR3 length is 15 residues. CDR1 is MDHEN, CDR2 SYDVKM, per germline. The CDR3 DNA reads as TGTGCCAGCACCAGCGGGGGGGCTGGGGACAATGAGCAGTTCTTC. Its protein is CASTSGGAGDNEQFF.